This T cell receptor (beta chain) came from a study of blood T cell repertoires in COVID-19. For the study at large: From T cells, B-cell-depleted T cells, or PBMCs came the material, which was cDNA or gDNA.

Only in-frame clones appear in the TCRdb table, and some are missing; sequencing was by immunoSEQ multiplex PCR. The data contain about 80,000 clones, 70% to 80% of them singletons. The sequence was collected from a man between 65 and 85 years old with active or convalescent COVID-19. Sequenced input: peripheral blood.

CDR3 loop: CASRNGQGTNYGYTF. DNA for the CDR3: TGCGCCAGCAGAAATGGACAGGGAACTAACTATGGCTACACCTTC. The chain is built from TRBV4-1 and TRBJ1-2, with 8 bases fitting TRBD1. The CDR3 is 15 amino acids. Trimming took 6 bases from V and 0 from J; bases not matched to a gene: 6. Germline V CDR1 and CDR2: MGHRA, YSYEKL.